The T cell receptor beta chain described here comes from a study of blood T cell repertoires in COVID-19. Looking at the study overall: The United States, Italy and Spain provided the acute and convalescent COVID-19 samples.

Per the study methods: Using reference gene primer amplification, nucleated cell counts were estimated. Generated by immunoSEQ multiplex PCR, the TCRdb table keeps only in-frame clones and is missing some. V, J and clone size were drawn from that table, and D and trimming were deduced from the DNA. The table lists tens of thousands of clones, over 80% of them singletons. The V gene end was trimmed by 6 bases and the J gene end by 6 bases; junction bases not matched to a gene: 12. The CDR3 runs to 16 residues. Germline CDR1 and CDR2: ENHRY and SYGVKD. The TCR originated in a woman aged 25 to 39 in a cohort sampled during active COVID-19. The sequenced sample was peripheral blood. The chain combines TRBV10-3 with TRBJ2-3; 10 positions agree with TRBD2. The CDR3 DNA sequence: TGTGCCATCAGCGGACTACTAGCGGGATTAATGGATACGCAGTATTTT. It is translated as CAISGLLAGLMDTQYF.